The source of this T cell receptor (beta chain) is a study of T-cell reconstitution after alpha-beta-depleted transplantation in children. Worth noting for this clonotype: The antigen remains unidentified.

Study-level findings and limits: As was reported, about two months after transplant, alpha-beta T cells came from several hundred expanded graft clones. A year had passed since transplant, and T-cell counts and diversity by then came mostly from newly produced T cells. Surviving recipient T cells and thymic progenitors accounted for the high day-60 TCRbeta diversity observed in some patients.

Preparation of the TCRbeta library used unique molecular identifiers. TCRdb processed the PCR reads anew with MiXCR; each CDR3 protein has one entry. The sample holds a few hundred thousand distinct CDR3 sequences, roughly a quarter seen once. This CDR3 region has 19 residues. The junction had 22 bases not matched to a gene; V was cut back by 5 bases and J by 5 bases. Germline V CDR1 and CDR2: MDHEN, SYDVKM. This clonotype was sampled from a boy in the first two years of life with Wiskott-Aldrich syndrome, due to receive a stem cell transplant. The source was PBMCs, collected before TCRalphabeta/CD19-depleted stem cell transplant. The chain joins TRBV28 to TRBJ2-3, with 7 bases lining up with TRBD1. The CDR3 sequence: CASSPSPSRGRPKGDTQYF. The CDR3 DNA follows: TGTGCCAGCAGTCCCTCCCCCTCGAGGGGGCGCCCTAAGGGAGATACGCAGTATTTT.